The sequence of this T cell receptor (beta chain) was determined in a study of vaccination and CD4 T cells after COVID-19. Study-level background: Between diagnosis and the drawing of post-COVID samples lay a median around 110 days (range 35 to 161). Whole-study findings and limits: Spike mono-reactive status applied to 304 of 307 vaccine-specific clones in convalescent patients.

The treatment denotes: roughly 10-day PBMC culture with coronavirus spike peptide pools or control peptides (ViraFEST assay). Gathering of the CD4+ T cells, from the unexposed donor, took place before the COVID-19 pandemic (2011-2018). Expansion of antigen-specific T cells with peptide pools by ViraFEST preceded sequencing of TCRs. Note on this clonotype: Its specificity is not known.

Germline assignment: CDR1 MNHNS and CDR2 SASEGT. The CDR3 is 17 amino acids. Trimming left V 6 bases short and J 0 bases short, with 18 bases between. The Oncomine TCR Beta short-read assay was applied to DNA of cultured CD4+ T cells. After culture, CD4+ T cells served as the source for genomic DNA extraction. TCRdb re-called the PCR reads through MiXCR, storing one row per CDR3 protein. The sample holds about 7,200 distinct CDR3 sequences, more than 30% seen once. The clonotype comes from a human donor in good health. The chain links TRBV6-1 to TRBJ1-3, with D hard to call. The specimen sequenced was CD4+ T cells from blood, cultured in vitro. The CDR3 region is CASSPIIGRTSGNTIYF. The CDR3 bases are TGTGCCAGCAGCCCCATTATCGGGCGAACCTCTGGAAACACCATATATTTT.